This TCR beta chain was observed in a study of blood T cell repertoires in COVID-19. Study in general: The origin of the acute and convalescent COVID-19 samples was the United States, Italy and Spain. From T cells, B-cell-depleted T cells, or PBMCs came the material, which was cDNA or gDNA.

The authors' processing: The authors estimated nucleated cell counts from reference gene primer amplification. Measured with immunoSEQ multiplex PCR; TCRdb has only the in-frame clones, and not every one. V, J and clone size derive from that table, while D and trimming were established from the DNA sequence. The data contain 150,000 to 200,000 clones, approximately 90% of them singletons. V shed 7 bases and J 6 bases; nucleotides not matched to a gene: 12. This CDR3 region has 15 residues. Germline loops: CDR1 MNHNY, CDR2 SVGAGI (reference sequence). Source material: peripheral blood. The chain recombines TRBV6-6 with TRBJ1-5, with TRBD1 matching over 7 bases. The clonotype comes from a human donor in a cohort sampled during active COVID-19. The CDR3 spells CASTPRGNSGQPQHF. The CDR3 nucleotides read TGTGCCAGCACCCCCAGGGGGAATAGTGGTCAGCCCCAGCATTTT.